This T cell receptor (beta chain) stems from a study of T cells in Graves' hyperthyroidism and ophthalmopathy. Diagnosis of hyperthyroidism was new in patients aged 18 to 65, and its duration was under 2 months. A word on this clonotype: Its antigen remains unknown.

Findings and limits, study-wide: Separation of ophthalmopathy from stable hyperthyroidism was achieved by a 13 V-J model. Peripheral blood also featured most of the thyroid clonotypes expanded above 0.001. In validation, the model predicted ophthalmopathy. These predictions came a median roughly six months before onset.

V lost 8 bases and J lost 0, with 13 bases in between. Per germline, CDR1 SQVTM and CDR2 ANQGSEA. The CDR3 length is 13 residues. RNA transcripts yielded amplified TCR beta CDR3 regions. An initial round of RT-PCR targeting the TCR CDR3 relied on the HTBI primer set. TCRdb re-analysed the multiplex PCR reads in MiXCR, keeping a single row per CDR3 protein. Of hundreds of thousands of distinct CDR3 sequences in the sample, roughly 50% were seen once. The TCR sequence derives from a woman aged 18-29 years with Graves' hyperthyroidism. The chain recombines TRBV29-1 with TRBJ1-1, with D perhaps matching TRBD1 (5 bases). Sequenced input: peripheral blood or thyroid tissue (not recorded which). The CDR3 DNA is TGCAGCAGTACGACAGCAATGAACACTGAAGCTTTCTTT. Its translation is CSSTTAMNTEAFF.